Listed below are T cell receptor beta chains from one sample, sequenced in a study of PD-L1 blockade in urothelial cancer. Sequenced by immunoSEQ multiplex PCR; TCRdb stores in-frame clones only, minus some. This sample carries some 97,000 clones, about 89% of them seen once, and the ten largest clones take approximately 0.88%. The sequencing here drew on PBMCs, taken around atezolizumab (anti-PD-L1) treatment. The receptors derive from a woman older than 75 with urothelial cancer. Each CDR3 is given with its conserved first and last residue. The order of the fields is CDR3 length, V gene, clone size, D gene, J gene, CDR3 protein, CDR3 DNA. The D gene is left open where the match is weak. The size of a clone is reported for some rows only, either as once, few or many, or as a class for expanded clones.

CDR3 length: 14
V gene: TRBV7-9
clone size: NA
D gene: TRBD1
J gene: TRBJ1-4
CDR3 protein: CASSLTGAGEKLFF
CDR3 DNA: TGTGCCAGCAGCTTAACAGGGGCAGGGGAAAAACTGTTTTTT

CDR3 length: 15
V gene: TRBV18
clone size: NA
D gene: NA
J gene: TRBJ2-7
CDR3 protein: CASSPPGRGHYEQYF
CDR3 DNA: TGTGCCAGCTCACCACCGGGGAGGGGACACTACGAGCAGTACTTC

CDR3 length: 15
V gene: TRBV2
clone size: NA
D gene: TRBD1
J gene: TRBJ2-3
CDR3 protein: CASGTGTGPTDTQYF
CDR3 DNA: TGTGCCAGCGGCACCGGGACAGGGCCCACAGATACGCAGTATTTT

CDR3 length: 15
V gene: TRBV19
clone size: NA
D gene: TRBD1
J gene: TRBJ2-1
CDR3 protein: CASSIGQGVHNEQFF
CDR3 DNA: TGTGCCAGTAGTATAGGACAGGGGGTCCACAATGAGCAGTTCTTC

CDR3 length: 14
V gene: TRBV2
clone size: once
D gene: TRBD2
J gene: TRBJ2-7
CDR3 protein: CASTGLAGGYEQYF
CDR3 DNA: TGTGCCAGCACCGGGCTAGCGGGAGGCTACGAGCAGTACTTC

CDR3 length: 15
V gene: TRBV5-1
clone size: NA
D gene: NA
J gene: TRBJ1-4
CDR3 protein: CASSLMGATNEKLFF
CDR3 DNA: TGCGCCAGCAGCTTAATGGGAGCAACTAATGAAAAACTGTTTTTT

CDR3 length: 15
V gene: TRBV11-2
clone size: NA
D gene: TRBD2
J gene: TRBJ2-7
CDR3 protein: CASSSTGTRLYEQYF
CDR3 DNA: TGTGCCAGCAGCTCCACCGGGACTAGGTTGTACGAGCAGTACTTC

CDR3 length: 13
V gene: TRBV10-1
clone size: NA
D gene: NA
J gene: TRBJ1-1
CDR3 protein: CASSLRDTSEAFF
CDR3 DNA: TGCGCCAGCAGCCTGAGGGACACTTCTGAAGCTTTCTTT

CDR3 length: 13
V gene: TRBV19
clone size: once
D gene: NA
J gene: TRBJ2-1
CDR3 protein: CASTPRGDGEQFF
CDR3 DNA: TGTGCCAGTACCCCACGAGGAGACGGTGAGCAGTTCTTC

CDR3 length: 16
V gene: TRBV5-1
clone size: NA
D gene: NA
J gene: TRBJ2-2
CDR3 protein: CASSQSGTGNTGELFF
CDR3 DNA: TGCGCCAGCAGCCAAAGCGGGACAGGGAACACCGGGGAGCTGTTTTTT

CDR3 length: 16
V gene: TRBV11-3
clone size: once
D gene: TRBD1
J gene: TRBJ2-3
CDR3 protein: CASSLGTGGPTDTQYF
CDR3 DNA: TGTGCCAGCAGCTTAGGGACAGGGGGACCGACAGATACGCAGTATTTT

CDR3 length: 15
V gene: TRBV9
clone size: NA
D gene: TRBD1
J gene: TRBJ1-3
CDR3 protein: CASSVGDSSGNTIYF
CDR3 DNA: TGTGCCAGCAGCGTCGGGGACAGCTCTGGAAACACCATATATTTT